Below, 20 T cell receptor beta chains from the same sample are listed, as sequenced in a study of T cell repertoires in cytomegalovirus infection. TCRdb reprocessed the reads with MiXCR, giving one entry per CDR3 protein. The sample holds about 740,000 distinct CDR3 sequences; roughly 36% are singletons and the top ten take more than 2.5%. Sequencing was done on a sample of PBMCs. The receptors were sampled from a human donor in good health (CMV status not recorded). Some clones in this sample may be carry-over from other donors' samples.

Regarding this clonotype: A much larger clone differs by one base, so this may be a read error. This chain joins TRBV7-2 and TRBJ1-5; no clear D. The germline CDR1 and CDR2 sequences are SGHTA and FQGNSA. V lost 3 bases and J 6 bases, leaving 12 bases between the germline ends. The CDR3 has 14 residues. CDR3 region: CASSFTESPQPQHF. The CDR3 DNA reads TGTGCCAGCAGCTTTACAGAGTCCCCTCAGCCCCAGCATTTT.

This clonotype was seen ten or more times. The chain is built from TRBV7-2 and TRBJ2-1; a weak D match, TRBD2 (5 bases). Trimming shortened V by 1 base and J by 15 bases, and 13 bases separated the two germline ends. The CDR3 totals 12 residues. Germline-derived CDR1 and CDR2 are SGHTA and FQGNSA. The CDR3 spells CASSLGGRGPFF. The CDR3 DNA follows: TGTGCCAGCAGCTTAGGGGGTCGGGGTCCGTTCTTC. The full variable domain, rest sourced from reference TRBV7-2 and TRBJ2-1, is GAGVSQSPSNKVTEKGKDVELRCDPISGHTALYWYRQSLGQGLEFLIYFQGNSAPDKSGLPSDRFSAERTGGSVSTLTIQRTQQEDSAVYLCASSLGGRGPFFGPGTRLTVL.

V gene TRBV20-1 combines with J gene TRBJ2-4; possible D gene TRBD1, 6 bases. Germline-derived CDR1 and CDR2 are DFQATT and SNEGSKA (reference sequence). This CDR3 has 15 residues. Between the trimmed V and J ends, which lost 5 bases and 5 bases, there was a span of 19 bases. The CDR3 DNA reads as TGCAGTGCTGGCAGTTCGGACAGAGTTGAAAACATTCAGTACTTC. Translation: CSAGSSDRVENIQYF.

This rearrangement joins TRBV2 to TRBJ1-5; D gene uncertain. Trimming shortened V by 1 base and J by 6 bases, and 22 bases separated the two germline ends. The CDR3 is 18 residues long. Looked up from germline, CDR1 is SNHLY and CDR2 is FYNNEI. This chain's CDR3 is CASSEERTGKGKIQPQHF. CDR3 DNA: TGTGCCAGCAGTGAAGAGAGGACCGGGAAAGGGAAGATTCAGCCCCAGCATTTT.

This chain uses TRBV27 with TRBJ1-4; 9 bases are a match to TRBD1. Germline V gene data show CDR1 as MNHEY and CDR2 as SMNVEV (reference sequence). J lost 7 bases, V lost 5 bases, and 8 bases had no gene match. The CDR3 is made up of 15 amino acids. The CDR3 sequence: CASSPRQGDLEKLFF. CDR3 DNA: TGTGCCAGCAGTCCCCGACAGGGGGATCTTGAAAAACTGTTTTTT.

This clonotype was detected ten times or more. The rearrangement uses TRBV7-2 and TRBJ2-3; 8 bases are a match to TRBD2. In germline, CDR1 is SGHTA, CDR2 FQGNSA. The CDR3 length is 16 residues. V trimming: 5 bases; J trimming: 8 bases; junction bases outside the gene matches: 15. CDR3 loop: CASSIQTSGRGITQYF. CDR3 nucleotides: TGTGCCAGCAGCATTCAAACTAGCGGCCGGGGGATTACGCAGTATTTT.

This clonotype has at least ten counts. CDR3 sequence reads: CASSRTTGRTGELFF. The CDR3 DNA reads as TGTGCCAGCAGCCGGACAACGGGGAGAACCGGGGAGCTGTTTTTT. This sequence joins TRBV7-2 and TRBJ2-2; perhaps D is TRBD1 or TRBD2 (5 bases each). Trimming pared 5 bases from V and 5 bases from J, leaving 15 bases between. From germline, CDR1 is SGHTA and CDR2 FQGNSA. The CDR3 spans 15 residues.

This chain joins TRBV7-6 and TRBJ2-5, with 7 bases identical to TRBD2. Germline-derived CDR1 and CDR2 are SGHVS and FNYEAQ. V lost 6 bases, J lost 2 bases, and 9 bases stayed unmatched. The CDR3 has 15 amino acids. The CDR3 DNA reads TGTGCCAGCAGTTCCCGGGCTAGCGGTCAAGAGACCCAGTACTTC. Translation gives CASSSRASGQETQYF.

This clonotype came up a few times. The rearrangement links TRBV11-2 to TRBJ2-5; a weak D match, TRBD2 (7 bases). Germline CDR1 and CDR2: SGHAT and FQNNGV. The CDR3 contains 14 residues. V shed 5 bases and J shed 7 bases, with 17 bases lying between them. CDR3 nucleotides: TGTGCCAGCAGCGGACTAGGAGGGGGTGGGACCCAGTACTTC. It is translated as CASSGLGGGGTQYF.

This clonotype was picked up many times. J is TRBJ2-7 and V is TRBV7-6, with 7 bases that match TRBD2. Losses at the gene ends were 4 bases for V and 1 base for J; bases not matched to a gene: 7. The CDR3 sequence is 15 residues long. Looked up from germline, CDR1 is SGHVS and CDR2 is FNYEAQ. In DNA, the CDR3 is TGTGCCAGCAGCTGGGGGGGACTCAGATCCTACGAGCAGTACTTC. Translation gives CASSWGGLRSYEQYF.

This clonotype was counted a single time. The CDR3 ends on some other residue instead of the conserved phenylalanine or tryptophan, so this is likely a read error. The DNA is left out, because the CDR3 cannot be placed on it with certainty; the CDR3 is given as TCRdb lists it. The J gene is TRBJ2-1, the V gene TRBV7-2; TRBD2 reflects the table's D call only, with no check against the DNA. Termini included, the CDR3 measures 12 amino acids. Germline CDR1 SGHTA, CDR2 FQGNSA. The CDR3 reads CASTPTLGRPLL.

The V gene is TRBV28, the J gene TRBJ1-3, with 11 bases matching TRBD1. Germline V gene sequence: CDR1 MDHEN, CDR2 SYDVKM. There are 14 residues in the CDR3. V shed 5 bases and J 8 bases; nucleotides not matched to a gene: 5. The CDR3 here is CASSPGQGGHTIYF. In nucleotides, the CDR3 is TGTGCCAGCAGTCCGGGACAGGGGGGCCACACCATATATTTT.

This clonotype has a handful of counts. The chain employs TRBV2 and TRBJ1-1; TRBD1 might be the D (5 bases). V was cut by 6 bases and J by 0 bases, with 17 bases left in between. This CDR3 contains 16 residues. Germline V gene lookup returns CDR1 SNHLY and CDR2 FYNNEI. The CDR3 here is CASRNRQINMNTEAFF. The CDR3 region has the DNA TGTGCCAGCAGGAATAGACAGATTAACATGAACACTGAAGCTTTCTTT.

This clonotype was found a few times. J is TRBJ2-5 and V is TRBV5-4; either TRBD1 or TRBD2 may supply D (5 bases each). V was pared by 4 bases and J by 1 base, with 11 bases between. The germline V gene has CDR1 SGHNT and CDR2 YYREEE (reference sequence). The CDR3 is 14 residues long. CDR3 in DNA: TGTGCCAGCAGCCTGGGACCAATCCAAGAGACCCAGTACTTC. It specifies CASSLGPIQETQYF.

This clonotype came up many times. In DNA, the CDR3 is TGTGCCAGCAGCGGATCTCTAGTAGATAGCAATCAGCCCCAGCATTTT. Translated, it gives CASSGSLVDSNQPQHF. The chain has TRBV7-9 and TRBJ1-5, with no clear D. Germline CDR1 and CDR2: SEHNR and FQNEAQ (reference sequence). The ends were cut back, 5 bases at V and 0 bases at J, with 14 bases in the middle. The CDR3 covers 16 residues.

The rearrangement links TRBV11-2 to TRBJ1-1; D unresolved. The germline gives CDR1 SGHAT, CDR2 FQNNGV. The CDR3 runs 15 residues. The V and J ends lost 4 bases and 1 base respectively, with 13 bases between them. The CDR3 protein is CASSSGNFGNTEAFF. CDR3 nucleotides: TGTGCCAGCAGCTCCGGGAATTTTGGGAACACTGAAGCTTTCTTT. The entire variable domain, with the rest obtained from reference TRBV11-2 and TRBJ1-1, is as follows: EAGVAQSPRYKIIEKRQSVAFWCNPISGHATLYWYQQILGQGPKLLIQFQNNGVVDDSQLPKDRFSAERLKGVDSTLKIQPAKLEDSAVYLCASSSGNFGNTEAFFGQGTRLTVV.

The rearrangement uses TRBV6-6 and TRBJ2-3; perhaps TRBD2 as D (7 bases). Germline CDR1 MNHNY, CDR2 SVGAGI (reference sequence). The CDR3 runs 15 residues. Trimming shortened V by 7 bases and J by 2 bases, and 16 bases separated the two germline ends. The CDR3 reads CASTQGGGPTDTQYF. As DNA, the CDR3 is TGTGCCAGCACCCAAGGGGGGGGCCCCACAGATACGCAGTATTTT.

The CDR3 nucleotides are TGTGCCAGCAGTCCGGGGCAGGGAGATGCCGGCGAGCAGTACTTC. This translates into CASSPGQGDAGEQYF. This rearrangement joins TRBV12-3 or TRBV12-4 to TRBJ2-7; D assignment may be TRBD1 or TRBD2 (5 bases each). This CDR3 has 15 residues. V lost 5 bases and J 6 bases, leaving 20 bases between the germline ends.

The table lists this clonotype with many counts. The CDR3 DNA is TGTGCCAGCAGACAGGGAGTTAATCAGCCCCAGCATTTT. As protein: CASRQGVNQPQHF. The V gene is TRBV12-3 or TRBV12-4, the J gene TRBJ1-5; the D gene is possibly TRBD1 (6 bases). V was clipped by 6 bases and J by 4 bases, with 10 bases between them. This CDR3 is 13 amino acids long.

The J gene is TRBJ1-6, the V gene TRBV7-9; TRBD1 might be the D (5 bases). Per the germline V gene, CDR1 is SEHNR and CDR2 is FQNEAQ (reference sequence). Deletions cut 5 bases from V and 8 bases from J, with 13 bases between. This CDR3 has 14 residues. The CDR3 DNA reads TGTGCCAGCAGCACGAGACCCAGGGATTCACCCCTCCACTTT. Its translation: CASSTRPRDSPLHF.